This TCR beta chain was found in a study of blood T cell repertoires in COVID-19. Study at large: Acute-phase and convalescent COVID-19 samples originated in the United States, Italy and Spain. PBMCs, B-cell-depleted T cells, or T cells were the source of the cDNA or gDNA that made up the material.

The V end lost 3 bases, the J end lost 4 bases, and 12 bases lay between the germline ends. Germline CDR1 reads MNHEY; CDR2 reads SMNVEV (reference sequence). This CDR3 has 14 residues. In the original analysis: Estimates of nucleated cell counts were drawn from the amplification of reference gene primers. Profiled with immunoSEQ multiplex PCR; TCRdb holds only in-frame clones, not every one. V and J calls and clone size are as listed in that table; D and trimming were resolved from the DNA. The repertoire consists of 150,000 to 200,000 clones, with more than 70% occurring once and the leading ten covering about 4.2%.

The sample was peripheral blood. This chain links TRBV27 with TRBJ1-1, with a possible D match to TRBD1 (5 bases). The TCR sequence derives from a human donor in a cohort sampled during active COVID-19. The DNA of the CDR3 is TGTGCCAGCAGTTTGAGAAGGGGAGGCACTGAAGCTTTCTTT. It codes for CASSLRRGGTEAFF.